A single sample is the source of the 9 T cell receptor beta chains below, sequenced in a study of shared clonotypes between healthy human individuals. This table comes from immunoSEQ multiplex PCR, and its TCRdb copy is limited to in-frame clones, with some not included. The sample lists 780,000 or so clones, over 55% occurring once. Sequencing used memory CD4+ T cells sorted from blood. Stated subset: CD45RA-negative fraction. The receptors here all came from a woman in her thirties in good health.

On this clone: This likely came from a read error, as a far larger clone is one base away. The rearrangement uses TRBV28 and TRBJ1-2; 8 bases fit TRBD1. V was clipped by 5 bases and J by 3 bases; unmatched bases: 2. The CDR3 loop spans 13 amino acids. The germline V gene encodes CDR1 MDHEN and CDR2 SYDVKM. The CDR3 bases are TGTGCCAGCAGTCCGACAGGGGACTATGGCTACACCTTC. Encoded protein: CASSPTGDYGYTF.

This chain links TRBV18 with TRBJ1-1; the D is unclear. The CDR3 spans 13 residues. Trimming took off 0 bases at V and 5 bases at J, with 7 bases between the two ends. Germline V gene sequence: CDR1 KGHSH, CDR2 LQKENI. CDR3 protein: CASSPPRITEAFF. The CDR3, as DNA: TGTGCCAGCTCACCACCGCGGATAACTGAAGCTTTCTTT.

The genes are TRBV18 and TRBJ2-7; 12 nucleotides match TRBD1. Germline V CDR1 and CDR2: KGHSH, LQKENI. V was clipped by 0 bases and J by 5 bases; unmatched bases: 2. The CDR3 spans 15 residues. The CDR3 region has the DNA TGTGCCAGCTCACCACCGGGACAGGGGGCAGACGAGCAGTACTTC. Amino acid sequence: CASSPPGQGADEQYF.

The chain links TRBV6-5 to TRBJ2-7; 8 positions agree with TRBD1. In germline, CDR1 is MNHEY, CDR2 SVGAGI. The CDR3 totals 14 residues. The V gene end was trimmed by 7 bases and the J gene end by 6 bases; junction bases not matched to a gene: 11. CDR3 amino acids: CASKRGQAAREQYF. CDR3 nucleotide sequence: TGTGCCAGCAAGAGGGGACAGGCCGCCCGCGAGCAGTACTTC.

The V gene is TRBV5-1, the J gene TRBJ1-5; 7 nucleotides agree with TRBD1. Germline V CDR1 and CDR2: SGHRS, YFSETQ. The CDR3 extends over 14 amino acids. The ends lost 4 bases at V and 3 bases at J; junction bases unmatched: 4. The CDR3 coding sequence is TGCGCCAGCAGCCCGGGACAGCCCAATCAGCCCCAGCATTTT. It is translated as CASSPGQPNQPQHF.

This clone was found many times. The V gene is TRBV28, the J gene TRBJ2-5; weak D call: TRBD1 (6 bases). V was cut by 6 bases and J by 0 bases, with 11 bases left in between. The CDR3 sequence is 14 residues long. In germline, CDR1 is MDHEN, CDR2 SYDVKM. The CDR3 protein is CASRTGHNQETQYF. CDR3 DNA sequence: TGTGCCAGCAGGACGGGACACAACCAAGAGACCCAGTACTTC.

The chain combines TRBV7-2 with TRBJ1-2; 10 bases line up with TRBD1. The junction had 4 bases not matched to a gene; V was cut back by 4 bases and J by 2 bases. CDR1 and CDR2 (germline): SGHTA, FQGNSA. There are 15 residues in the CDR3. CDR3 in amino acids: CASSYPGQGNYGYTF. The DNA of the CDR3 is TGTGCCAGCAGCTATCCGGGACAGGGGAACTATGGCTACACCTTC.

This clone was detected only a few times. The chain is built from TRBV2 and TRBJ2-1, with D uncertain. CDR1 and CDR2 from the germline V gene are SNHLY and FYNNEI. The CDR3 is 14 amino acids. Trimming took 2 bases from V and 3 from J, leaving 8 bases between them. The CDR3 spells CASSEIVGYNEQFF. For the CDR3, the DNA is TGTGCCAGCAGTGAAATCGTGGGCTACAATGAGCAGTTCTTC.

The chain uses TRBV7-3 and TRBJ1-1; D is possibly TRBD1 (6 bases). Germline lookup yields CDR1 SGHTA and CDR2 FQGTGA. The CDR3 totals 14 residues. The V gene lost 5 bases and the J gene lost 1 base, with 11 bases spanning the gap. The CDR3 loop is CASSEQGGNTEAFF. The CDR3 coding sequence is TGTGCCAGCAGCGAACAGGGCGGGAACACTGAAGCTTTCTTT.